This T cell receptor beta chain was sequenced during a study of T cell responses to AZD1222 COVID-19 vaccine. Findings and limits, study-wide: Spike was spanned by vaccine-associated CD4 TCRs, with dominance at 160-218 and 743-854. Baseline seropositivity characterized only a handful of AZD1222 recipients. Females made up more of the donors, who were largely white British, and clonal diversity may have come out too low.

The assay was immunoSEQ multiplex PCR, and TCRdb's table has in-frame clones only and misses some. The profile shows more than 110,000 clones, about 93% of them singletons. The CDR3 is 14 residues long. V was pared by 7 bases and J by 5 bases, with 17 bases between. The germline V gene encodes CDR1 LNHDA and CDR2 SQIVND (reference sequence). As to this clone: Its matching antigen is unknown.

The genes are TRBV19 and TRBJ1-1, with D possibly being TRBD1 (5 bases). This clonotype originated in an adult in good health. The starting material was peripheral blood, obtained on day 0 of AZD1222 vaccination. The CDR3 DNA follows: TGTGCCAGTACCCACGGTGGGGCTTGGACTGAAGCTTTCTTT. Translated, it gives CASTHGGAWTEAFF.